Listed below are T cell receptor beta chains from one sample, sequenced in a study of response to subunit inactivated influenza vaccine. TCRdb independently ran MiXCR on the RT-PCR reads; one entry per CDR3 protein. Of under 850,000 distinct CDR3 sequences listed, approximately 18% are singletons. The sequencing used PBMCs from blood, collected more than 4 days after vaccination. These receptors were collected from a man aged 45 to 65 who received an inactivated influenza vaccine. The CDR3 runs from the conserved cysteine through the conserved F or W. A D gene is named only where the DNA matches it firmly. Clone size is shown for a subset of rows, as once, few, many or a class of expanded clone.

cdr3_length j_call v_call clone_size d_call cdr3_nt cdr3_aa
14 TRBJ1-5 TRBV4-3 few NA TGCGCCAGCAGCCGAGACAGGACAAATCAGCCCCAGCATTTT CASSRDRTNQPQHF
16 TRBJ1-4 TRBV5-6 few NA TGTGCCAGCAGCTCAACGACGGGGGCATCTAATGAAAAACTGTTTTTT CASSSTTGASNEKLFF
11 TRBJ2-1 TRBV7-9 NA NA TGTGCCAGCAGCTTAGACTTAATAGAGTTCTTC CASSLDLIEFF
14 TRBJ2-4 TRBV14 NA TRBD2 TGTGCCAGCAGCCAAGGTTGGGGGGGAAACATTCAGTACTTC CASSQGWGGNIQYF
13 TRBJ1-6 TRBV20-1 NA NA TGCAGTGCTAAGGACACAAGCAGGTCACCCCTCCACTTT CSAKDTSRSPLHF
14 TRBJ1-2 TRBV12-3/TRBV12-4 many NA TGTGCCAGCAGTTTGACAGCCAAAAACTATGGCTACACCTTC CASSLTAKNYGYTF
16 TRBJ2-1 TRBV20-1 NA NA TGCAGTGCTAGAGTGTGGCCGCAGCTCGGGGACAATGAGCAGTTCTTC CSARVWPQLGDNEQFF
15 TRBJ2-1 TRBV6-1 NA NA TGTGCCAGCAGTGAGGCGACCCTCTCCTACAATGAGCAGTTCTTC CASSEATLSYNEQFF
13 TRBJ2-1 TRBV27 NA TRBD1 TGTGCCAGCAGTCAAACGGACAGGTCTGAGCAGTTCTTC CASSQTDRSEQFF
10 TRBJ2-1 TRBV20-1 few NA TGCAGTGCCCAAAACAATGAGCAGTTCTTC CSAQNNEQFF
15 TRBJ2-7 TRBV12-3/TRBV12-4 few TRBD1 TGTGCCAGCAGCCGTTTTGTGGCAGGGGGCTTCGAGCAGTACTTC CASSRFVAGGFEQYF
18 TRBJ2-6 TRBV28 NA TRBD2 TGTGCCAGCAGGATGGGAGGGCGCTCGAGCTCTGGGGCCAACGTCCTGACTTTC CASRMGGRSSSGANVLTF
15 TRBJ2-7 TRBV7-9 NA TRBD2 TGTGCCAGCACCATTGGACTAGCGGGAGAATTCGAGCAGTACTTC CASTIGLAGEFEQYF
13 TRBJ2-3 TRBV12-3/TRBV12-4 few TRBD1 TGTGCCAGCAGTTTAGGGACAGGGGGCGCGCAGTATTTT CASSLGTGGAQYF
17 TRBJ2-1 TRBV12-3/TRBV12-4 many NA TGTGCCAGCAGTCCGACTAGAGACTCGCAATCCTACAATGAGCAGTTCTTC CASSPTRDSQSYNEQFF
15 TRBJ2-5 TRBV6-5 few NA TGTGCCAGCAGTTCAGGGGGGTCCCCTGGGGAGACCCAGTACTTC CASSSGGSPGETQYF
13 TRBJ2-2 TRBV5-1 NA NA TGCGCCAGCAGGGCGCTCGATGGCGGGGAGCTGTTTTTT CASRALDGGELFF
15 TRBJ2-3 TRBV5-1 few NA TGCGCCAGCAGCTCGGGAACGTACGCCACAGATACGCAGTATTTT CASSSGTYATDTQYF
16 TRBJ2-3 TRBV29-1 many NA TGCAGCGTTGCATTTTTGGGACAAATTAACACAGATACGCAGTATTTT CSVAFLGQINTDTQYF
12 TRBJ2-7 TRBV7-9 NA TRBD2 TGTGCCAGCCTAGGACTAGCAGGCGAGCAGTACTTC CASLGLAGEQYF
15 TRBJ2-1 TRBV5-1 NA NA TGCGCCAGCAGCTTGGTAGGGTTAGGAGACAATGAGCAGTTCTTC CASSLVGLGDNEQFF
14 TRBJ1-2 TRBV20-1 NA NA TGCAGTGCCCTAAAATCAGGGTGGGTCTATGGCTACACCTTC CSALKSGWVYGYTF
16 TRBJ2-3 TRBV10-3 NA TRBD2 TGTGCCATCAGTGTCGGCGCTAGCGGGAGTGGAGATACGCAGTATTTT CAISVGASGSGDTQYF
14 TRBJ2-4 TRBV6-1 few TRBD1 TGTGCCAGCAGTGAATGGACAGGGGTCAACATTCAGTACTTC CASSEWTGVNIQYF
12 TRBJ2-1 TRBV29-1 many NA TGCAGCGTTCAACGGGAAGGTCGTGAGCAGTTCTTC CSVQREGREQFF
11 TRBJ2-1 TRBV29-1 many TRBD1 TGCAGCCTTGACAGGGGCAATGAGCAGTTCTTC CSLDRGNEQFF
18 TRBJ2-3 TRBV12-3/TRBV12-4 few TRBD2 TGTGCTTCACTGTCCGGTCTTGGACTAGCGGACCCGGGAGATACGCAGTATTTT CASLSGLGLADPGDTQYF
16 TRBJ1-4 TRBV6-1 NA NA TGTGCCAGCAGTAAGAATAGGGGGAGTCTCCATGAAAAACTGTTTTTT CASSKNRGSLHEKLFF
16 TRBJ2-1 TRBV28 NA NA TGTGCCAGCAGTTTCCGGGGCCGAAGCTCCTACAATGAGCAGTTCTTC CASSFRGRSSYNEQFF
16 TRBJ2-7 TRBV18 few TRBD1 TGTGCCAGCTCAGTACCCGGGACAGGGGCGCCCTACGAGCAGTACTTC CASSVPGTGAPYEQYF
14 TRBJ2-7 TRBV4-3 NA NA TGCGCCAGCAGCCAACGGGCAGGGGCCCACGAGCAGTACTTC CASSQRAGAHEQYF
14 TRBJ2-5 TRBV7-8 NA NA TGTGCCAGCAGCCTACTAAGGGTGCCAGAGACCCAGTACTTC CASSLLRVPETQYF
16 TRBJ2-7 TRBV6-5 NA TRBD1 TGTGCCAGCAGTTACGGCCCGGGACAGGTTACCTACGAGCAGTACTTC CASSYGPGQVTYEQYF
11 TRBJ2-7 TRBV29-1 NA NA TGCAGCACTAGGGGGGCCTACGAGCAGTACTTC CSTRGAYEQYF
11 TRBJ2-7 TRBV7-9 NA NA TGTGCCAGCAGCGAATGGGACGAGCAGTACTTC CASSEWDEQYF
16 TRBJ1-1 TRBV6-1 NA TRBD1 TGTGCCAGCAGTGCCGCCGGGACAGGAAGGTACACTGAAGCTTTCTTT CASSAAGTGRYTEAFF
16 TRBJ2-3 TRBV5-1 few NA TGCGCCAGCAGCTTGGACCATTCAGGACTTACAGATACGCAGTATTTT CASSLDHSGLTDTQYF
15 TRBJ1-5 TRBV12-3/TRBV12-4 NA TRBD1 TGTGCCAGCAGGGGGCCAGGGGGCGAGGCCCAGCCCCAGCATTTT CASRGPGGEAQPQHF
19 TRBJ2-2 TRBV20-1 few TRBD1 TGCAGTGCTAGAGTCTTCCGAATGGCAGGGGGCTCGAACACCGGGGAGCTGTTTTTT CSARVFRMAGGSNTGELFF
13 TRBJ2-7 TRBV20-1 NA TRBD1 TGCAGTGGACGACAGGGGCAGCCCTACGAGCAGTACTTC CSGRQGQPYEQYF
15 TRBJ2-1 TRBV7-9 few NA TGTGCCAGCATCCACAGCTCCCTAGGTTTTTCAGGGCAGTTCTTC CASIHSSLGFSGQFF
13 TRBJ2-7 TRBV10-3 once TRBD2 TGTGCCATCACTAGCGGGATATGGCGCGAGCAGTACTTC CAITSGIWREQYF
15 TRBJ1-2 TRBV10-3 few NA TGTGCCATCAGTGAGTCGGTCAGGCTGGGCGATGGCTACACCTTC CAISESVRLGDGYTF
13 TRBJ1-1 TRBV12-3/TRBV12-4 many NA TGTGCCAGCAGTTTTTTTGGGGGCACTGAAGCTTTCTTT CASSFFGGTEAFF
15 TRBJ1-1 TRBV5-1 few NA TGCGCCAGCAGCTTGGAGGGGGGGCGCGTCACTGAAGCTTTCTTT CASSLEGGRVTEAFF
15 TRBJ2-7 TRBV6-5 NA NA TGTGCCAGCAGTTACTCGGTAGCAGATACCTACGAGCAGTACTTC CASSYSVADTYEQYF
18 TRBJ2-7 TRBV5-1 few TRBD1 TGCGCCAGCAGATTAAATCCTGCTATACAGGGGTACGACTACGAGCAGTACTTC CASRLNPAIQGYDYEQYF
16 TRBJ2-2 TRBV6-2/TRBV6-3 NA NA TGTGCCAGCAGTCGAGCACTAGGAGAATACACCGGGGAGCTGTTTTTT CASSRALGEYTGELFF
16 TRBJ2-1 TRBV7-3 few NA TGTGCCAGCGCTATTACTCAGGGAAACTCCTACAATGAGCAGTTCTTC CASAITQGNSYNEQFF
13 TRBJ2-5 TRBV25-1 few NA TGTGCCAGCAGTGAGGTAGGGAAAGAGACCCAGTACTTC CASSEVGKETQYF
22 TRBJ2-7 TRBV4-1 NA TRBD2 TGCGCCAGCAGCCAAGATTATGCTGACGCGACGGATGAACTAGCGGGGGCCTACGAGCAGTACTTC CASSQDYADATDELAGAYEQYF
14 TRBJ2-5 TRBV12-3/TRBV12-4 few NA TGTGCCAGCAGTTTGGAGGGATGGGAAGAGACCCAGTACTTC CASSLEGWEETQYF
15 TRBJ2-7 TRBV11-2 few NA TGTGCCAGCAGCTTGATCAACGGGGCCTCCTACGAGCAGTACTTC CASSLINGASYEQYF
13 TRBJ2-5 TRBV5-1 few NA TGCGCCAGCAGGGTTGGACAACAAGAGACCCAGTACTTC CASRVGQQETQYF